This TCR beta chain was sequenced during a study of Ad26.COV2.S vaccination and SARS-CoV-2 variants. The wider study: The trial was COV1001 and the donor's arm was Ad26.COV2.S.

Germline assignment: CDR1 MGHRA and CDR2 YSYEKL. CDR3 size: 16 residues. The ends lost 4 bases at V and 2 bases at J; junction bases unmatched: 9. Sequenced by immunoSEQ multiplex PCR; TCRdb stores in-frame clones only, minus some. There are a few hundred thousand clones in the sample; over 80% occur only once, and roughly 1.7% lies in the top ten. Treatment specified: roughly 18 received Ad26.COV2.S at low or high dose, single or two shots; 5 received placebo; per-sample allocation not given. Sampling took place 63 days after the first vaccine or placebo injection. Material: peripheral blood, obtained in a trial of Ad26.COV2.S vaccine versus placebo. The origin of this receptor is a person aged 18 to 59 who received the Ad26.COV2.S COVID-19 vaccine or a placebo. The V call is TRBV4-1, the J call TRBJ2-3; 7 bases map to TRBD1. This chain's CDR3 is CASSRRDRADTDTQYF. CDR3 coding DNA: TGCGCCAGCAGCCGACGGGACAGAGCCGACACAGATACGCAGTATTTT.